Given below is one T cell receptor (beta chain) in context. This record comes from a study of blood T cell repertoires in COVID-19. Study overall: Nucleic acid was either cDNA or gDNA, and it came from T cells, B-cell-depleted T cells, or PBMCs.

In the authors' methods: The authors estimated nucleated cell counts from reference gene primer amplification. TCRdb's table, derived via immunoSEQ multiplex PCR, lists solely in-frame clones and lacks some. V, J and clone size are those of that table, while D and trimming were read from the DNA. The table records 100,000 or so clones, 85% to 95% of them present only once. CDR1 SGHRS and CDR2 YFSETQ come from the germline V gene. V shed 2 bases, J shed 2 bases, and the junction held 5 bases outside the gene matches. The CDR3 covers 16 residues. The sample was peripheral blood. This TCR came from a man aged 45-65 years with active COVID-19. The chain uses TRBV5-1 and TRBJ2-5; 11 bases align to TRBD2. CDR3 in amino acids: CASSFDLAGGQETQYF. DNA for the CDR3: TGCGCCAGCAGCTTCGATTTAGCGGGAGGGCAAGAGACCCAGTACTTC.